The rows below give T cell receptor beta chains drawn from one sample of a study of cytomegalovirus exposure and HLA in healthy donors. The data were produced by immunoSEQ multiplex PCR, yet TCRdb's version contains in-frame clones alone and is incomplete. The sample holds some 140,000 clones; 84% are singletons and the top ten take 1.4% to 1.5%. Sequencing was done on a sample of PBMCs. The receptor set was obtained from a young woman in good health and CMV-seronegative. Both conserved end residues are part of each CDR3. The D gene is left open where the match is weak. The listing skips clone size in some rows; elsewhere it reads once, few, many or a size class.

CDR3nt: TGTGCCAGCAGCCAAGATCTCAGTTTCGGGGAGCTGTTTTTT
CDR3aa: CASSQDLSFGELFF
d_gene: .
j_gene: TRBJ2-2
v_gene: TRBV4-2
abundance: .

CDR3nt: TGTGCCTGGAGTCGACAGGGACTTAACTATGGCTACACCTTC
CDR3aa: CAWSRQGLNYGYTF
d_gene: TRBD1
j_gene: TRBJ1-2
v_gene: TRBV30
abundance: .

CDR3nt: TGTGCCAGCAGTACAGACAGGGTACGCTACGAGCAGTACTTC
CDR3aa: CASSTDRVRYEQYF
d_gene: TRBD1
j_gene: TRBJ2-7
v_gene: TRBV7-9
abundance: .

CDR3nt: TGTGCCAGTAGTCTCCAGGGGGCGGACACTGAAGCTTTCTTT
CDR3aa: CASSLQGADTEAFF
d_gene: TRBD1
j_gene: TRBJ1-1
v_gene: TRBV19
abundance: .

CDR3nt: TGCGCCAGCAGCTTCAGCGGCGGGTCCTACGAGCAGTACTTC
CDR3aa: CASSFSGGSYEQYF
d_gene: .
j_gene: TRBJ2-7
v_gene: TRBV5-1
abundance: .

CDR3nt: TGTGCCAGCAGCCAAGATAGCGGGGGGGCCTACAATGAGCAGTTCTTC
CDR3aa: CASSQDSGGAYNEQFF
d_gene: TRBD2
j_gene: TRBJ2-1
v_gene: TRBV4-2
abundance: .

CDR3nt: TGCAGTGCGAACTCCGGCTACGAGCAGTACTTC
CDR3aa: CSANSGYEQYF
d_gene: .
j_gene: TRBJ2-7
v_gene: TRBV20-1
abundance: .

CDR3nt: TGCGCCAGCAGGAGACTAGCGGGGGTCGGCACAGATACGCAGTATTTT
CDR3aa: CASRRLAGVGTDTQYF
d_gene: TRBD2
j_gene: TRBJ2-3
v_gene: TRBV5-1
abundance: .

CDR3nt: TGCGCCAGCACCCCCGGGGGGACAGGGTACGCCGGGGAGCTGTTTTTT
CDR3aa: CASTPGGTGYAGELFF
d_gene: TRBD1
j_gene: TRBJ2-2
v_gene: TRBV5-1
abundance: .

CDR3nt: TGTGCCAGCAGGGGGCCGGGGAGGGAGGGCACTGAAGCTTTCTTT
CDR3aa: CASRGPGREGTEAFF
d_gene: .
j_gene: TRBJ1-1
v_gene: TRBV2
abundance: .

CDR3nt: TGTGCCAGCAGCCGACTAGGGGGGGCGAACACTGAAGCTTTCTTT
CDR3aa: CASSRLGGANTEAFF
d_gene: .
j_gene: TRBJ1-1
v_gene: TRBV4-2
abundance: .

CDR3nt: TGTGCCAGCAGCCAACTAGGGGGCGGGGGCTACACCTTC
CDR3aa: CASSQLGGGGYTF
d_gene: TRBD1
j_gene: TRBJ1-2
v_gene: TRBV4-2
abundance: .

CDR3nt: TGCGCCAGCAGCCAGGGGAGGTCGGAGACCCAGTACTTC
CDR3aa: CASSQGRSETQYF
d_gene: .
j_gene: TRBJ2-5
v_gene: TRBV4-1
abundance: .

CDR3nt: TGTGCCAGCAGCTTCTCGCAGGGTGATTCACCCCTCCACTTT
CDR3aa: CASSFSQGDSPLHF
d_gene: .
j_gene: TRBJ1-6
v_gene: TRBV9
abundance: few

CDR3nt: TGTGCCAGCAGCTTCAGTAACTCTGGAAACACCATATATTTT
CDR3aa: CASSFSNSGNTIYF
d_gene: .
j_gene: TRBJ1-3
v_gene: TRBV7-8
abundance: .

CDR3nt: TGTGCCAGCAGAAGGGATCCGGGGACTGAAGCTTTCTTT
CDR3aa: CASRRDPGTEAFF
d_gene: .
j_gene: TRBJ1-1
v_gene: TRBV2
abundance: .

CDR3nt: TGCGCCAGCAGCTCATCTAGCGGGGGGGCCGTAGATACGCAGTATTTT
CDR3aa: CASSSSSGGAVDTQYF
d_gene: TRBD2
j_gene: TRBJ2-3
v_gene: TRBV5-1
abundance: .

CDR3nt: TGTGCCAGCAGTTTATCATCCCGTGCCGGGGGAGATAGCAATCAGCCCCAGCATTTT
CDR3aa: CASSLSSRAGGDSNQPQHF
d_gene: .
j_gene: TRBJ1-5
v_gene: TRBV27
abundance: .

CDR3nt: TGTGCCAGTAGTGTAAACAGGGGGACAGATACGCAGTATTTT
CDR3aa: CASSVNRGTDTQYF
d_gene: TRBD1
j_gene: TRBJ2-3
v_gene: TRBV19
abundance: .

CDR3nt: TGTGCCTGGAGTGCCCGACAGTTTGAAAAACTGTTTTTT
CDR3aa: CAWSARQFEKLFF
d_gene: .
j_gene: TRBJ1-4
v_gene: TRBV30
abundance: .

CDR3nt: TGTGCCAGCATAGGCAGGGGCTTCTTTTTAACAAACTATGGCTACACCTTC
CDR3aa: CASIGRGFFLTNYGYTF
d_gene: .
j_gene: TRBJ1-2
v_gene: TRBV7-3
abundance: .

CDR3nt: TGTGCCAGCAGCCCGAGGACAGGGCTGGGGACTGAAGCTTTCTTT
CDR3aa: CASSPRTGLGTEAFF
d_gene: TRBD1
j_gene: TRBJ1-1
v_gene: TRBV4-2
abundance: .

CDR3nt: TGTGCCAGCAGCTTAACCGGGGTGGGCACTGAAGCTTTCTTT
CDR3aa: CASSLTGVGTEAFF
d_gene: .
j_gene: TRBJ1-1
v_gene: TRBV7-2
abundance: few

CDR3nt: TGTGCCAGCACCCCCCCCGGGACTCAAACACAGAATACGCAGTATTTT
CDR3aa: CASTPPGTQTQNTQYF
d_gene: .
j_gene: TRBJ2-3
v_gene: TRBV6-6
abundance: .

CDR3nt: TGTGCCAGCAGTGAAGTCACGGGACAGGGATCCCCTGAGACCCAGTACTTC
CDR3aa: CASSEVTGQGSPETQYF
d_gene: TRBD1
j_gene: TRBJ2-5
v_gene: TRBV2
abundance: .

CDR3nt: TGTGCCAGCAGCCTCACGGGGGAAAGTGTTTGGGAGACCCAGTACTTC
CDR3aa: CASSLTGESVWETQYF
d_gene: .
j_gene: TRBJ2-5
v_gene: TRBV5-5
abundance: .

CDR3nt: TGTGCCAGCAGTCTCAATGGAGGCACCTCTGGAAACACCATATATTTT
CDR3aa: CASSLNGGTSGNTIYF
d_gene: .
j_gene: TRBJ1-3
v_gene: TRBV27
abundance: .

CDR3nt: TGTGCCAGCAGCCAAGAGCGGGCAGATACGCAGTATTTT
CDR3aa: CASSQERADTQYF
d_gene: .
j_gene: TRBJ2-3
v_gene: TRBV14
abundance: .

CDR3nt: TGTGCCAGCAGCAAAGGGGGTTCGGGCTACACCTTC
CDR3aa: CASSKGGSGYTF
d_gene: .
j_gene: TRBJ1-2
v_gene: TRBV9
abundance: .

CDR3nt: TGCGCCAGCAGCACCCAGGGGGCGAACTATGGCTACACCTTC
CDR3aa: CASSTQGANYGYTF
d_gene: TRBD1
j_gene: TRBJ1-2
v_gene: TRBV5-1
abundance: .

CDR3nt: TGCAGCGGAATCCCGACTAGCTCCGGGTCGTTGACCCAGTACTTC
CDR3aa: CSGIPTSSGSLTQYF
d_gene: TRBD2
j_gene: TRBJ2-5
v_gene: TRBV29-1
abundance: .

CDR3nt: TGTGCCAGCTCACCGGAGACCGCTGGTACAGATACGCAGTATTTT
CDR3aa: CASSPETAGTDTQYF
d_gene: .
j_gene: TRBJ2-3
v_gene: TRBV18
abundance: .

CDR3nt: TGTGCCAGCAGTTACGAGAACCAGCCCCAGCATTTT
CDR3aa: CASSYENQPQHF
d_gene: .
j_gene: TRBJ1-5
v_gene: TRBV6-6
abundance: .

CDR3nt: TGTGCCAGCAGTGGGGGACAGGACTATGGCTACACCTTC
CDR3aa: CASSGGQDYGYTF
d_gene: TRBD1
j_gene: TRBJ1-2
v_gene: TRBV6-6
abundance: many

CDR3nt: TGTGCCATCAGGGGGACAGACCAGGCGGGATATGGCTACACCTTC
CDR3aa: CAIRGTDQAGYGYTF
d_gene: TRBD1
j_gene: TRBJ1-2
v_gene: TRBV10-3
abundance: .

CDR3nt: TGCGCCAGCAGCCAAGTTCTTTTCACTAAGAACAATGAGCAGTTCTTC
CDR3aa: CASSQVLFTKNNEQFF
d_gene: .
j_gene: TRBJ2-1
v_gene: TRBV4-1
abundance: few

CDR3nt: TGCGCCAGCACTACAGACCCCCTTGGACTCACTGAAGCTTTCTTT
CDR3aa: CASTTDPLGLTEAFF
d_gene: .
j_gene: TRBJ1-1
v_gene: TRBV5-1
abundance: .

CDR3nt: TGTGCCAGCAGCCCAGACAGGGGAAAACTTCAGTTCTTC
CDR3aa: CASSPDRGKLQFF
d_gene: TRBD1
j_gene: TRBJ2-1
v_gene: TRBV7-3
abundance: few

CDR3nt: TGTGCCAGCAGCTCCTTAGGGACAGCCTACGAGCAGTACTTC
CDR3aa: CASSSLGTAYEQYF
d_gene: TRBD1
j_gene: TRBJ2-7
v_gene: TRBV11-2
abundance: .

CDR3nt: TGTGCCAGCAGCTTGGACAGGGGAAGCTACACCTTC
CDR3aa: CASSLDRGSYTF
d_gene: TRBD1
j_gene: TRBJ1-2
v_gene: TRBV28
abundance: .

CDR3nt: TGTGCCAGCAGTGAAGCACAGGCTAATCAGCCCCAGCATTTT
CDR3aa: CASSEAQANQPQHF
d_gene: .
j_gene: TRBJ1-5
v_gene: TRBV6-1
abundance: .

CDR3nt: TGTGCCAGCAGTCTCCAGACAGGGGGCGGACCCCTCCACTTT
CDR3aa: CASSLQTGGGPLHF
d_gene: TRBD1
j_gene: TRBJ1-6
v_gene: TRBV6-5
abundance: .

CDR3nt: TGCGCCAGCAGCTCGAAGGACAGGGGCTACTATGGCTACACCTTC
CDR3aa: CASSSKDRGYYGYTF
d_gene: TRBD1
j_gene: TRBJ1-2
v_gene: TRBV5-1
abundance: few

CDR3nt: TGCAGCGCCCCCGGAGGACTAGCGGGGGTAGCAGATACGCAGTATTTT
CDR3aa: CSAPGGLAGVADTQYF
d_gene: TRBD2
j_gene: TRBJ2-3
v_gene: TRBV29-1
abundance: .

CDR3nt: TGCGCCAGCAGCCTAGGACTAGTCCGCACAGATACGCAGTATTTT
CDR3aa: CASSLGLVRTDTQYF
d_gene: TRBD2
j_gene: TRBJ2-3
v_gene: TRBV5-1
abundance: .

CDR3nt: TGTGCCAGCAGTTTTCCGGGACTCGTCAATGAGCAGTTCTTC
CDR3aa: CASSFPGLVNEQFF
d_gene: .
j_gene: TRBJ2-1
v_gene: TRBV6-5
abundance: .

CDR3nt: TGCGCCAGCAGCGTCCGGGACAGGGCTTTGGGTGAGCAGTTCTTC
CDR3aa: CASSVRDRALGEQFF
d_gene: TRBD1
j_gene: TRBJ2-1
v_gene: TRBV5-1
abundance: .

CDR3nt: TGTGCCAGCAGCAAAGTGGGCCCGAACACTGAAGCTTTCTTT
CDR3aa: CASSKVGPNTEAFF
d_gene: .
j_gene: TRBJ1-1
v_gene: TRBV21-1
abundance: .

CDR3nt: TGTGCCATCAGTGTCGGGACTAGCGGGGTCACAGATACGCAGTATTTT
CDR3aa: CAISVGTSGVTDTQYF
d_gene: TRBD2
j_gene: TRBJ2-3
v_gene: TRBV10-3
abundance: .

CDR3nt: TGTGCCAGCACCCCAACCGGCGGAATCTATGGCTACACCTTC
CDR3aa: CASTPTGGIYGYTF
d_gene: .
j_gene: TRBJ1-2
v_gene: TRBV6-5
abundance: .

CDR3nt: TGTGCCAGCAGCTTAGGTCGGGGGGCGGCAGATACGCAGTATTTT
CDR3aa: CASSLGRGAADTQYF
d_gene: .
j_gene: TRBJ2-3
v_gene: TRBV11-2
abundance: .

CDR3nt: TGTGCCAGCAGTACTAGGGGAGGTGAGCAGTTCTTC
CDR3aa: CASSTRGGEQFF
d_gene: .
j_gene: TRBJ2-1
v_gene: TRBV6-5
abundance: .

CDR3nt: TGCGCCAGCAGGCGTACAGGATCCACTAATGAAAAACTGTTTTTT
CDR3aa: CASRRTGSTNEKLFF
d_gene: .
j_gene: TRBJ1-4
v_gene: TRBV5-1
abundance: .

CDR3nt: TGTGCCAGCAGCCCCGACAGGGCGATGAATCAGCCCCAGCATTTT
CDR3aa: CASSPDRAMNQPQHF
d_gene: TRBD1
j_gene: TRBJ1-5
v_gene: TRBV2
abundance: once

CDR3nt: TGTGCCAGCAAGTTGAACGACTATAGCAATCAGCCCCAGCATTTT
CDR3aa: CASKLNDYSNQPQHF
d_gene: .
j_gene: TRBJ1-5
v_gene: TRBV2
abundance: .

CDR3nt: TGTGCCAGTAGGTTAGGACAGGGGGCCCTTACTAATGCGAACACCATATATTTT
CDR3aa: CASRLGQGALTNANTIYF
d_gene: TRBD1
j_gene: TRBJ1-3
v_gene: TRBV19
abundance: .

CDR3nt: TGCGCCAGCAGCTTGCCAGGCAGCTCTGGAAACACCATATATTTT
CDR3aa: CASSLPGSSGNTIYF
d_gene: .
j_gene: TRBJ1-3
v_gene: TRBV5-1
abundance: .

CDR3nt: TGTGCCAGCAGTCTTAAAGAGGGGGAAGGAGCTTTCTTT
CDR3aa: CASSLKEGEGAFF
d_gene: .
j_gene: TRBJ1-1
v_gene: TRBV27
abundance: .

CDR3nt: TGTGCCAGCAGTGAATCTCCAGGGGGCGCGGGCGGGGAGCTGTTTTTT
CDR3aa: CASSESPGGAGGELFF
d_gene: TRBD1
j_gene: TRBJ2-2
v_gene: TRBV2
abundance: .

CDR3nt: TGTGCCAGCAGCCGCACCGGGACAAAAAATGAAAAACTGTTTTTT
CDR3aa: CASSRTGTKNEKLFF
d_gene: .
j_gene: TRBJ1-4
v_gene: TRBV7-3
abundance: .